This TCR beta chain was retrieved from a study of T cell repertoires in cytomegalovirus infection. In the study overall: Alongside well-studied HLA-B-restricted CMV epitopes, recently identified HLA-C-restricted CMV epitopes were also used.

This clonotype has only a few counts. Its antigen is as yet unknown. This CDR3 has 15 residues. Trimming pared 3 bases from V and 2 bases from J, leaving 12 bases between. TCRdb reprocessed the reads with MiXCR, giving one entry per CDR3 protein. Of around 540,000 distinct CDR3 sequences listed, 25% to 35% are singletons. The V call is TRBV12-3 or TRBV12-4, the J call TRBJ2-3; perhaps TRBD2 as D (5 bases). The source is a human donor in good health (CMV status not recorded). Some clones in this sample may be carry-over from other donors' samples. Sequenced material: cultured PBMCs, taken from culture after CMV antigen stimulation. CDR3 loop: CASSFRLANTDTQYF. For the CDR3, the DNA is TGTGCCAGCAGTTTTCGGCTAGCTAACACAGATACGCAGTATTTT.